This T cell receptor (beta chain) comes out of a study of regulatory T cells in long-lasting Graves disease. This clonotype was seen a handful of times. The antigen is unknown. Findings and limits, study-wide: Patients whose Graves' disease persisted exhibited lower TCR diversity than those newly diagnosed. Thyroid tissue went unexamined; only peripheral blood was analyzed.

Time point denoted: persistent/refractory GD, antithyroid drugs over 5 years with positive TRAb. PBMC-extracted RNA yielded the TCR library. According to the study, TCR beta libraries were built with iRepertoire HTBI primers and CDR3-region Arm-PCR. Original methodology: Across samples, 50 to 75 TRBV and some 13 TRBJ segments were found. TCRdb re-called the multiplex PCR reads with MiXCR, one entry per CDR3 protein. The V and J calls shown here were made by TCRdb, not taken from the authors' results. The sample has 500,000 to 800,000 distinct CDR3 sequences; around 30% are singletons. Material: peripheral blood mononuclear cells (PBMCs), obtained when the disease was refractory, from a patient treated with antithyroid drugs. The receptor comes from a female donor with Graves disease.

The CDR3 protein is CASSSWGQGGEQYF. The CDR3 DNA is TGTGCCAGCAGCAGCTGGGGACAGGGCGGGGAGCAGTACTTC. The V call is TRBV3-1, the J call TRBJ2-7; 9 nucleotides match TRBD1. Trimming at V came to 5 bases and at J to 7 bases, leaving 9 bases not matched to a gene. CDR3 size: 14 residues. Germline CDR1 LGHDT, CDR2 YNNKEL (reference sequence).